The following is a TCR beta chain sequence with its context. Its recognized antigen is unknown. Per-nucleotide qualities are absent, and no much larger clonotype sits a single base away. Each collaborating institution followed its own protocols to collect whole blood in K2EDTA tubes. For TCRbeta analysis, collaborators shipped samples in one of three forms: frozen whole blood, isolated PBMCs, or DNA extracted from either of those sample types. TCRbeta CDR3 regions were amplified from genomic DNA by means of the immunoSEQ Assay, a bias-controlled multiplex PCR. Processing in the source paper ran as follows. Nucleated cell counts per sample were estimated from amplification of reference gene primers within the assay. To quantify the absolute abundance of each unique TCRbeta CDR3 rearrangement, sequence reads were collapsed and filtered. For each sample, productive Simpson clonality was calculated as the square root of Simpson's diversity index over productive rearrangements. In TCRdb, the immuneACCESS table is reduced to in-frame sequences with V and J assigned. These tables do not hold every clone; where another copy was compared, an unresolved V gene accounts for under half, and the others remain unexplained. From that table come the V and J calls and clone size; the DNA was used to work out D and trimming. The sample table holds 200,000 to 300,000 clones, of which around 84% were seen once. Roughly 4% of the sample is held by the ten biggest clonotypes.

From cysteine to phenylalanine, the CDR3 is 15 amino acids long. Only CDR3 DNA is held: 45 bases, read in frame from base 1. From the germline V gene, CDR1 is SGHTS and CDR2 is YDEGEE. Relative to germline, V is missing 4 bases and J is missing 0 bases, with 6 bases of the junction outside any gene match. The data belong to a study of blood T cell repertoires in COVID-19 (dated by TCRdb to the early 2020s). Study-level background: The collaborator samples originated in the United States, Italy and Spain and spanned the acute and convalescent phases of COVID-19. Where available, HLA class I and class II types were taken from metadata supplied by the sample provider and were not determined by assay-based typing. A de-identified subject ID, COVID-19 status, age in years and sex were almost always included in the sample metadata. The samples were drawn from the first 160 participants of the ongoing ImmuneRACE study and from some 1,300 subjects provided by 6 global collaborators. Deeply sampled blood TCRbeta repertoires from subjects exposed to, actively infected with, or recovered from COVID-19 were included in the dataset. A freely available public database, intended as a resource for researchers studying the immune response to SARS-CoV-2, is where the repertoires were released. The prospective study material was composed of cDNA or gDNA derived from T cells, B-cell-depleted T cells, or PBMCs.

Findings and caveats that apply to the study as a whole: The amount of clinical and demographic metadata varied by source and participant and was provided uncurated.

This sequence originates from a man aged 55 to 69 with acute or convalescent COVID-19. Sequencing input: peripheral blood. The chain links TRBV5-8 with TRBJ1-2; 7 bases in the junction line up with TRBD1. The CDR3 protein sequence reads: CASSRRQGANYGYTF. The DNA sequence is as follows: TGTGCCAGCAGCCGCCGACAGGGAGCTAACTATGGCTACACCTTC.